This T cell receptor beta chain was recovered during a study of cytomegalovirus exposure and HLA in healthy donors. The PCR contained 60 Vbeta and 13 Jbeta primers. The data were produced by immunoSEQ multiplex PCR, yet TCRdb's version contains in-frame clones alone and is incomplete. The data show about 93,000 clones, with roughly 78% seen just once and about 6.8% held by the top ten. With 1 base removed from V and 7 bases from J, the gap between germline ends came to 11 bases. The CDR3 is 14 residues long. The germline V gene encodes CDR1 LNHNV and CDR2 YYDKDF (reference sequence). The V gene is TRBV15, the J gene TRBJ1-5; no definite D call. This receptor was taken from a man aged 25 to 45 in good health and CMV-seronegative. The sample was PBMCs. The CDR3 bases are TGTGCCACCAGCAGAGCTGGCGGAGGGCAGCCCCAGCATTTT. Its protein product is CATSRAGGGQPQHF.